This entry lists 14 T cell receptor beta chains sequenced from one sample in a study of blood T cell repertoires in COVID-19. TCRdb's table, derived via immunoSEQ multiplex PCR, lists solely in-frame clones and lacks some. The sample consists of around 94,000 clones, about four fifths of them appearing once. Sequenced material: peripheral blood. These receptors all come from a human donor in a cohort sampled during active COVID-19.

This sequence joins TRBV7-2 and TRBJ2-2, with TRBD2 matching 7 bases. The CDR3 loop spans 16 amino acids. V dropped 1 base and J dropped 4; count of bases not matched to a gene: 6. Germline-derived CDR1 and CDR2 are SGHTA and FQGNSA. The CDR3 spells CASSLVGGRATGELFF. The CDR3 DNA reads TGTGCCAGCAGCTTAGTGGGAGGGAGGGCCACCGGGGAGCTGTTTTTT. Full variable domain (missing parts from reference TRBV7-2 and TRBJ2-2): GAGVSQSPSNKVTEKGKDVELRCDPISGHTALYWYRQSLGQGLEFLIYFQGNSAPDKSGLPSDRFSAERTGGSVSTLTIQRTQQEDSAVYLCASSLVGGRATGELFFGEGSRLTVL.

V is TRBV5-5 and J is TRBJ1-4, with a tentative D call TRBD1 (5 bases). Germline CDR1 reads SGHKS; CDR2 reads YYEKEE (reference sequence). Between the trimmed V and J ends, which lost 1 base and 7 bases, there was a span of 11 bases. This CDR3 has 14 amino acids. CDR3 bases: TGTGCCAGCAGCTTGCTGGTGACAGCTGAAAAACTGTTTTTT. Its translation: CASSLLVTAEKLFF.

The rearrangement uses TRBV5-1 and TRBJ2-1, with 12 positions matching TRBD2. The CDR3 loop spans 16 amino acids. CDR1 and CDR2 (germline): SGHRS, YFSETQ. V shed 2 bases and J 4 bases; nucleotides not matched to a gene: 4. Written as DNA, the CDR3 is TGCGCCAGCAGCTTATCGACTAGCGGGGGATACAATGAGCAGTTCTTC. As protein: CASSLSTSGGYNEQFF.

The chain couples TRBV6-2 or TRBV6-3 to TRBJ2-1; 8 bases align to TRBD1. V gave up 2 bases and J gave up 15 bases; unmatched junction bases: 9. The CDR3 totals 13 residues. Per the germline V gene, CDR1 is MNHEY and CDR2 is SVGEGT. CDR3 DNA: TGTGCCAGCAGTTACGCTGAACGACAGGGGTCGTTCTTC. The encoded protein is CASSYAERQGSFF.

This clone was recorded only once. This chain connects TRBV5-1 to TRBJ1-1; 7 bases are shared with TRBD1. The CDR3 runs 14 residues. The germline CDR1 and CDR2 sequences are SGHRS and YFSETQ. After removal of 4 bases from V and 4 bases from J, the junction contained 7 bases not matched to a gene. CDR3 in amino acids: CASSTGTVGTEAFF. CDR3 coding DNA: TGCGCCAGCAGCACCGGGACAGTTGGCACTGAAGCTTTCTTT.

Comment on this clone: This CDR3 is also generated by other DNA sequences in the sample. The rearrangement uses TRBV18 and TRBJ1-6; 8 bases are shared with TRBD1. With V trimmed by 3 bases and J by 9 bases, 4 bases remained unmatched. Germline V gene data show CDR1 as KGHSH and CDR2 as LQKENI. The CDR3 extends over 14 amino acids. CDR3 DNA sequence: TGTGCCAGCTCACCCGGACAGGGCGCTTCACCCCTCCACTTT. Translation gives CASSPGQGASPLHF.

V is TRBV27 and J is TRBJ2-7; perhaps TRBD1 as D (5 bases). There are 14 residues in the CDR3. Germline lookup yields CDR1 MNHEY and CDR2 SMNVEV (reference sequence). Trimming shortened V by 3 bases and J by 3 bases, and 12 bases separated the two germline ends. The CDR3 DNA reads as TGTGCCAGCAGTTTTACAGGAGAAAACTACGAGCAGTACTTC. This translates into CASSFTGENYEQYF.

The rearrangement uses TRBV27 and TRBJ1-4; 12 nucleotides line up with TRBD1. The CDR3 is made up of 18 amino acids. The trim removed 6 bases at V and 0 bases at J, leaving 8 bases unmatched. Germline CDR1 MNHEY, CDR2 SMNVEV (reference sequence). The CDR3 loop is CASSPGQGAIPTNEKLFF. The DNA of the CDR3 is TGTGCCAGCAGCCCGGGACAGGGGGCGATTCCAACTAATGAAAAACTGTTTTTT.

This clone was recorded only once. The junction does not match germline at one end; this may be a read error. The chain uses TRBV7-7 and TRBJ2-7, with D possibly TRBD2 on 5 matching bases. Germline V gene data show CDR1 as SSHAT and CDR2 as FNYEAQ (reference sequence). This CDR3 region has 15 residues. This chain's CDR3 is CASSSGAGGTSEQYF. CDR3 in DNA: TGTGCTAGCAGCTCAGGCGCAGGTGGTACTAGCGAGCAGTACTTC.

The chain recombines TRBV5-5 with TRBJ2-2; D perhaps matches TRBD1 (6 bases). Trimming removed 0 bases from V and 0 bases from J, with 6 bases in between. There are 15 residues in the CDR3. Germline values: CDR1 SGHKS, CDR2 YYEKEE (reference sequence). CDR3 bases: TGTGCCAGCAGCTTGGAGGGGGCGAACACCGGGGAGCTGTTTTTT. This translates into CASSLEGANTGELFF.

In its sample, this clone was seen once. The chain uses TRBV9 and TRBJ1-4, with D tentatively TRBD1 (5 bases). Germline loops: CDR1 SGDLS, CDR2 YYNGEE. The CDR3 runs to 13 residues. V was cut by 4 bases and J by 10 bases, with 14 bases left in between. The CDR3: CASSPPGRGKLFF. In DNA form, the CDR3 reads TGTGCCAGCAGCCCCCCTGGAAGGGGAAAACTGTTTTTT.

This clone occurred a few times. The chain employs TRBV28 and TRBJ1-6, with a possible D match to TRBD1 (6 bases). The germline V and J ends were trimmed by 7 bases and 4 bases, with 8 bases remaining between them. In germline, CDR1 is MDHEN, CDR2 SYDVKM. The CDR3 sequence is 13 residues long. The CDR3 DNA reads TGTGCCAGCAATGGACAGTATAATTCACCCCTCCACTTT. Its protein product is CASNGQYNSPLHF.

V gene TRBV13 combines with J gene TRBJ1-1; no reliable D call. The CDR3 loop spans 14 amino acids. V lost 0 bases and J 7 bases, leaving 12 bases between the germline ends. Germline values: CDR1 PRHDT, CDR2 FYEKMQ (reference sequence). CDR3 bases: TGTGCCAGCAGCTTAGGGGAGGGCTTAGTTGAAGCTTTCTTT. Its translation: CASSLGEGLVEAFF.

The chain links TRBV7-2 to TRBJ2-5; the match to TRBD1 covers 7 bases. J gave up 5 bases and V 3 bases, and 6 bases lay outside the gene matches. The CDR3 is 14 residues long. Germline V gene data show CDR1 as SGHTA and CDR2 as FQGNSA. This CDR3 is CASSFDRVSETQYF. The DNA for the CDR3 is TGTGCCAGCAGCTTCGACAGGGTATCCGAGACCCAGTACTTC.